This TCR beta chain was captured by sequencing in a study of cytotoxic CD8 clonotypes in ibrutinib-treated CLL (dated by TCRdb to the early 2020s). Looking at the study overall: In this cohort, about 16 patients were treatment-naive and under 13 were relapsed/refractory, while around 18 had unmutated IGHV. Responses were partial in approximately 24 patients and complete in 2; after median around 68 months follow-up, approximately 15 stayed in remission and 12 progressed. Response samples were obtained after a median of around eleven months of treatment, with a range of about 6 to 36 months. An average of about 250,000 productive templates and some 99,000 productive rearrangements was obtained per sample. Longitudinal samples were obtainable from about 30% of the roughly 90 participants in the trial. Cryopreserved peripheral blood mononuclear cells were obtained before treatment, at response, and at either sustained remission or disease progression. Patients were still on ibrutinib when every remission and progressive disease sample was collected.

Study-level results and caveats: At baseline, clonality was higher than in age-matched healthy donors and showed a strong correlation with circulating CD8+ T-cell counts. An increase in clonality was observed at ibrutinib response, with clonality remaining stable during sustained remission and falling back toward baseline at progression. Public clonotypes were found to be uncommon and were observed to contract or remain stable during treatment; the increase in clonality was shown to reflect expansion of private clonotypes at ibrutinib response. Lymph node repertoires were not examined, and the timing of sampling was not matched between patients in sustained remission and those whose disease progressed.

The time point tag for this specimen amounts to: roughly 2 years on ibrutinib. For TCR beta library preparation, around 2 micrograms of genomic DNA were isolated from cryopreserved PBMCs. High-throughput TCR beta sequencing was performed on longitudinal blood samples from CLL patients receiving ibrutinib monotherapy. The patients took part in an open-label, single-center phase 2 trial of ibrutinib monotherapy. The goal of deep resolution MiSeq sequencing was a depth between 1 in 1 million and 1 in 200,000 T cells, and coverage averaged 10x per clonotype. TCR beta libraries were generated with the immunoSEQ hsTCRB Kit. The published analysis was carried out like this. Data were analyzed with ImmunoSEQ Data Assistant and ImmunoSEQ Analyzer, with V, D and J genes assigned per IMGT definitions. Clonality, which ranges from 0 to 1, was calculated as one minus the normalized Shannon entropy of productive rearrangement frequencies. Only overrepresented clonotypes making up at least 0.05% of each patient's repertoire were included in the public clonotype analysis. About twelve age-matched healthy donor repertoires from immuneACCESS were used as controls for clonality. What TCRdb holds here is the immuneACCESS table cut down to in-frame rearrangements. Part of the clones is not present; checked against another copy, under half of the missing clones reflect an unresolved V gene, and the others are unexplained. That table gives V, J and clone size, and the DNA gave D and trimming. The sample contains about 200,000 clones, roughly 72% of them found a single time. The top ten clones comprise roughly 13% of the sample.

For this clone: Its antigen target is currently unknown. Nothing much larger sits one base from this clone, and base qualities are not available.

Source: PBMCs, taken after 24 months of ibrutinib treatment. This clonotype was sampled from a human donor with chronic lymphocytic leukemia.

The CDR3 in this case is CASSEYRTGELFF. Here is the DNA: TGCGCCAGCAGTGAGTACAGAACCGGGGAGCTGTTTTTT. Here the chain combines TRBV10-1 and TRBJ2-2, with no D gene named confidently. The germline V gene (reference sequence) provides CDR1 WNHNN and CDR2 SYGVQD. Its CDR3 holds 13 amino acids, cysteine through phenylalanine. Only the CDR3 DNA stays, 39 bases, in frame from base 1. Trimming removed 1 base from V and 5 bases from J, leaving 5 bases between the germline ends.